A selection of T cell receptor beta chains follows, all from one sample in a study of response to subunit inactivated influenza vaccine. MiXCR, run by TCRdb on the RT-PCR reads, gives a single entry per CDR3 protein. The repertoire consists of approximately 170,000 distinct CDR3 sequences, with about 12% occurring once and the leading ten covering 25% to 30%. The same sample was also used in a study of T cells expressing NK-cell markers.

This specimen consisted of CD8+ T cells sorted from PBMCs, obtained less than 13 days after vaccination. These receptors were taken from a man aged 50-59 years who received an inactivated influenza vaccine. Both conserved end residues are part of each CDR3. The D gene is left open where the match is weak. A clone size is listed for some rows: how often the clone was seen (once, few, many), or a class if it is expanded.

clone_size d_call j_call v_call cdr3_nt cdr3_aa
few TRBD2 TRBJ2-3 TRBV7-9 TGTGCCAGCAGCCCCGGGGAGGGACTAGCACCGGGAGATACGCAGTATTTT CASSPGEGLAPGDTQYF
few TRBD2 TRBJ2-2 TRBV28 TGTGCCAGCAGTTTCTACGGGGGGATGGACGGGGAGCTGTTTTTT CASSFYGGMDGELFF
. . TRBJ2-7 TRBV5-1 TGCGCCAGCAGCCCCCCCAGATCTGGGGGCCTCTTCTACGAGCAGTACTTC CASSPPRSGGLFYEQYF
many . TRBJ2-5 TRBV12-3/TRBV12-4 TGTGCCAGCAGTGACCGGGACCCGGGGCTTCAAGAGACCCAGTACTTC CASSDRDPGLQETQYF
. . TRBJ1-1 TRBV28 TGTGCCAGCAGTTTTGTTGTGGGCAGGGCGAACACTGAAGCTTTCTTT CASSFVVGRANTEAFF
. . TRBJ2-3 TRBV5-1 TGCGCCAGCAGCTTGACAGGCCAATCCTATACAGATACGCAGTATTTT CASSLTGQSYTDTQYF
. . TRBJ2-1 TRBV7-9 TGTGCCAGCAGCCCTCCGACAACTAAAGCTTACAATGAGCAGTTCTTC CASSPPTTKAYNEQFF
many . TRBJ2-7 TRBV7-8 TGTGCCAGCAGCCTACGTGCGAGCTACGAGCAGTACTTC CASSLRASYEQYF
many . TRBJ1-2 TRBV29-1 TGCGGCGGGCGTCGAGGCTATGGCTACACCTTC CGGRRGYGYTF
. . TRBJ2-7 TRBV7-9 TGTGCCAGCAGCTTAGCGTACCGTTCCGGCTACGAGCAGTACTTC CASSLAYRSGYEQYF
. . TRBJ1-2 TRBV7-2 TGTGCCAGCAGCTTAGGGTCCTTTAACTATGGCTACACCTTC CASSLGSFNYGYTF
. . TRBJ2-5 TRBV7-9 TGTGCCAGCACCCAGATGGGCGGACAAGAGACCCAGTACTTC CASTQMGGQETQYF
few TRBD2 TRBJ2-1 TRBV7-3 TGTGCCAGCAGCCAACAACCGGGACTAGCGGCAATAGACAATGAGCAGTTCTTC CASSQQPGLAAIDNEQFF
. . TRBJ1-2 TRBV6-2/TRBV6-3 TGTGCCAGCAGTTACGAAGGGATCACCTATGGCTACACCTTC CASSYEGITYGYTF
many . TRBJ2-7 TRBV4-3 TGCGCCAGCAGCCAAGATCCAGCCCGCTACGAGCAGTACTTC CASSQDPARYEQYF
. . TRBJ2-3 TRBV6-1 TGTGCCAGCAAGCAGGAATCTAGCACAGATACGCAGTATTTT CASKQESSTDTQYF
few . TRBJ2-4 TRBV3-1 TGTGCCAGCAGCCAAGTTCACCCCCAGGCCCGGGTAGCCAAAAACATTCAGTACTTC CASSQVHPQARVAKNIQYF
. . TRBJ2-7 TRBV6-5 TGTGCCAGCAGTTACGCGACGTTGGCCTACGAGCAGTACTTC CASSYATLAYEQYF
few . TRBJ2-1 TRBV9 TGTGCCAGCGCTTCGGGGAACAGTTACAATGAGCAGTTCTTC CASASGNSYNEQFF
many . TRBJ2-7 TRBV4-2 TGTGCCAGCAGCCAAGGAACACGGGGAAATCCCTACGAGCAGTACTTC CASSQGTRGNPYEQYF
few . TRBJ2-3 TRBV11-1 TGTGCCAGCAGCTTATCTTTCGGCAGGGATGGTGGCACAGATACGCAGTATTTT CASSLSFGRDGGTDTQYF
. TRBD1 TRBJ1-6 TRBV7-6 TGTGCCAGCAGCTTAGAGATATCGGGACAGGGGGATTCACCCCTCCACTTT CASSLEISGQGDSPLHF
few . TRBJ2-2 TRBV9 TGTGCCAGCAGCGTAAATGGGGACACCGGGGAGCTGTTTTTT CASSVNGDTGELFF
few . TRBJ2-7 TRBV20-1 TGCAGTGCTCCCAAGGGTGGCGGGGCTTACGAGCAGTACTTC CSAPKGGGAYEQYF
. TRBD2 TRBJ2-3 TRBV7-6 TGTGCCAGCAGCTTAGCTCTTCCCCGGACTAGCGGGAGGTTTGATACGCAGTATTTT CASSLALPRTSGRFDTQYF
. TRBD1 TRBJ2-2 TRBV5-6 TGTGCCAGCAGCCCTGACAGGGTTGAGATCGGGGAGCTGTTTTTT CASSPDRVEIGELFF
. . TRBJ2-5 TRBV5-1 TGCGCCAGCAGCCCGGGGGACAGAGTACAAGAGACCCAGTACTTC CASSPGDRVQETQYF
. . TRBJ2-7 TRBV7-8 TGTGCCAGCAGCTTAGGGACCTCGCGTCATGGGCAGTACTTC CASSLGTSRHGQYF
. TRBD2 TRBJ2-5 TRBV11-1 TGTGCCAGCAGCTTAAGGGAAGTAGCGGGAGATACAGATGTGACCCAGTACTTC CASSLREVAGDTDVTQYF
few . TRBJ2-2 TRBV5-6 TGTGCCAGCAGCCAAGGGCGGGAGCTGTTTTTT CASSQGRELFF
. . TRBJ2-1 TRBV7-6 TGTGCCAGCAGCTTAGGACAGGCGATCAATGAGCAGTTCTTC CASSLGQAINEQFF
few . TRBJ1-2 TRBV11-2 TGTGCCAGCAGCTTTTTTCCCGCAGAGGGTCCAAGATCAAACTATGGCTACACCTTC CASSFFPAEGPRSNYGYTF
few . TRBJ1-1 TRBV6-2/TRBV6-3 TGTGCCAGCAGTTACGGGGGGATCGCTGAAGCTTTCTTT CASSYGGIAEAFF
many . TRBJ2-7 TRBV7-9 TGTGCCAGCAGCCCCAGAGAGGGGCCCGATATCTACGAGCAGTACTTC CASSPREGPDIYEQYF
few . TRBJ2-5 TRBV5-1 TGCGCCAGCGCCACCGAAGCCGACGCAGAGACCCAGTACTTC CASATEADAETQYF
few TRBD2 TRBJ2-5 TRBV28 TGTGCCAGCAGTCTGCGACTAGCGGGAGCGGAGACCCAGTACTTC CASSLRLAGAETQYF
. . TRBJ2-7 TRBV10-3 TGTGCCATCAGTGAGTTGACGGGAGACCCCTCCTACGAGCAGTACTTC CAISELTGDPSYEQYF